The 32 T cell receptor beta chains below all came from one sample that was sequenced in a study of cytotoxic CD8 clonotypes in ibrutinib-treated CLL. Using immunoSEQ multiplex PCR, the repertoire was profiled, and TCRdb retains in-frame clones only, with some absent. Among over 95,000 clones listed, more than 55% were seen once. The sequences come from PBMCs, collected after 24 months of ibrutinib treatment. Receptor source: a human donor with chronic lymphocytic leukemia.

This clone was seen repeatedly, ten times or more. The chain couples TRBV2 to TRBJ2-5; 9 bases align to TRBD1. Trimming took 5 bases from V and 5 from J; bases not matched to a gene: 9. The germline gives CDR1 SNHLY, CDR2 FYNNEI. The length of the CDR3 is 15 residues. Here the CDR3 DNA reads TGTGCCAGCAGTAGGGGGACAGGGATTGCGGAGACCCAGTACTTC. Protein sequence: CASSRGTGIAETQYF.

This clone has only a few counts. This chain connects TRBV7-3 to TRBJ2-7, with D tentatively TRBD1 (5 bases). V lost 2 bases, J lost 4 bases, and 12 bases lay in between. Germline CDR1 reads SGHTA; CDR2 reads FQGTGA. The CDR3 extends over 14 amino acids. The CDR3 reads CASSLGSGLYEQYF. The CDR3 bases are TGTGCCAGCAGCTTAGGCTCAGGGCTATACGAGCAGTACTTC.

This clone has at least ten counts. CDR3 DNA: TGTGCCAGCAGTTACTCCACCGGGGGTGGCTACACCTTC. As protein: CASSYSTGGGYTF. The gene calls are TRBV6-5 and TRBJ1-2; perhaps TRBD1 as D (5 bases). The V end lost 0 bases, the J end lost 7 bases, and 9 bases lay between the germline ends. CDR3 length: 13 residues. Looked up from germline, CDR1 is MNHEY and CDR2 is SVGAGI.

The chain joins TRBV30 to TRBJ1-1; D gene unclear. Trimming stripped 3 bases from V and 3 bases from J, with 11 bases between. Germline V gene lookup returns CDR1 GTSNPN and CDR2 SVGIG (reference sequence). The CDR3 is 13 residues long. CDR3 bases: TGTGCCTGGAGATGGCGGCGGGACACTGAAGCTTTCTTT. Amino acids: CAWRWRRDTEAFF. The full variable domain, in which reference TRBV30 and TRBJ1-1 provide the parts outside the CDR3, is SQTIHQWPATLVQPVGSPLSLECTVEGTSNPNLYWYRQAAGRGLQLLFYSVGIGQISSEVPQNLSASRPQDRQFILSSKKLLLSDSGFYLCAWRWRRDTEAFFGQGTRLTVV.

The CDR3 nucleotides read TGTGCCAGCAGTTACTCAGCAACGGGATATACAGATACGCAGTATTTT. It codes for CASSYSATGYTDTQYF. J is TRBJ2-3 and V is TRBV6-5, with D possibly TRBD2 on 5 matching bases. This CDR3 has 16 amino acids. From germline, CDR1 is MNHEY and CDR2 SVGAGI. V shed 0 bases and J shed 3 bases, with 13 bases lying between them.

V and J are TRBV7-8 and TRBJ2-7, with D tentatively TRBD2 (5 bases). CDR3 length: 15 residues. Germline V gives CDR1 SGHVS, CDR2 FQNEAQ. V was pared by 0 bases and J by 0 bases, with 9 bases between. CDR3 nucleotides: TGTGCCAGCAGCTTAGCTGAGGGAGCCTCCTACGAGCAGTACTTC. It translates to CASSLAEGASYEQYF.

The gene calls are TRBV30 and TRBJ1-1; D not resolved. V lost 2 bases and J 0 bases, leaving 10 bases between the germline ends. The CDR3 consists of 14 residues. From germline, CDR1 is GTSNPN and CDR2 SVGIG (reference sequence). Written as DNA, the CDR3 is TGTGCCTGGAGTTGGACGGGTATGAACACTGAAGCTTTCTTT. Its translation: CAWSWTGMNTEAFF.

This chain joins TRBV30 and TRBJ1-2; TRBD1 might be the D (6 bases). This CDR3 comprises 12 residues. V gave up 3 bases and J gave up 7 bases, with 12 bases separating them. Germline assignment: CDR1 GTSNPN and CDR2 SVGIG (reference sequence). In DNA form, the CDR3 reads TGTGCCTGGAGACCGCCGGGGGCTGGCTACACCTTC. This encodes CAWRPPGAGYTF.

V gene TRBV5-8 combines with J gene TRBJ2-5; D tentatively reads TRBD1 or TRBD2 (5 bases each). This CDR3 contains 15 residues. With 1 base removed from V and 5 bases from J, the gap between germline ends came to 15 bases. Germline V gene sequence: CDR1 SGHTS, CDR2 YDEGEE. The CDR3 sequence is CASSLQGVRGETQYF. The CDR3 DNA reads as TGTGCCAGCAGCTTGCAGGGAGTACGAGGGGAGACCCAGTACTTC.

In DNA, the CDR3 is TGTGCCAGCCAACGGGACCGGGGATACGAGCAGTACTTC. This sequence encodes CASQRDRGYEQYF. The rearrangement uses TRBV6-5 and TRBJ2-7; either TRBD1 or TRBD2 may fit D (5 bases each). The CDR3 runs to 13 residues. V dropped 8 bases and J dropped 4 bases, with 15 bases sitting between them. Germline V gene lookup returns CDR1 MNHEY and CDR2 SVGAGI.

The chain carries TRBV14 and TRBJ1-6; D is perhaps TRBD1 (6 bases). This CDR3 spans 15 amino acids. Trimming took off 1 base at V and 10 bases at J, with 14 bases between the two ends. CDR1 is SGHDN, CDR2 FVKESK, per germline. The DNA of the CDR3 is TGTGCCAGCAGCCAAGCTACAGGGTACCGCTCACCCCTCCACTTT. The encoded protein is CASSQATGYRSPLHF.

The V call is TRBV25-1, the J call TRBJ2-7; no clear D. Per germline, CDR1 MGHDK and CDR2 SYGVNS. Trimming took off 5 bases at V and 0 bases at J, with 2 bases between the two ends. There are 11 residues in the CDR3. This CDR3 is CASSLSYEQYF. The CDR3 bases are TGTGCCAGCAGTCTCTCCTACGAGCAGTACTTC.

The chain carries TRBV6-4 and TRBJ1-4; TRBD1 matches at 9 bases. There are 14 residues in the CDR3. V gave up 4 bases and J gave up 6 bases; unmatched junction bases: 3. Germline CDR1 is MRHNA and CDR2 is SNTAGT. CDR3 coding DNA: TGTGCCAGCAGTGCCCGGACAGGGGATGAAAAACTGTTTTTT. It yields the protein CASSARTGDEKLFF.

The rearrangement uses TRBV9 and TRBJ2-5, with 7 bases matching TRBD1. CDR3 length: 14 residues. V was pared by 5 bases and J by 5 bases, with 9 bases of the junction left unmatched. Per the germline V gene, CDR1 is SGDLS and CDR2 is YYNGEE. The CDR3 sequence: CASSRTGTEETQYF. Here the CDR3 DNA reads TGTGCCAGCAGTAGAACAGGGACAGAGGAGACCCAGTACTTC. Together with reference TRBV9 and TRBJ2-5, the CDR3 gives the full variable domain: DSGVTQTPKHLITATGQRVTLRCSPRSGDLSVYWYQQSLDQGLQFLIQYYNGEERAKGNILERFSAQQFPDLHSELNLSSLELGDSALYFCASSRTGTEETQYFGPGTRLLVL.

This clone came up a few times. The V and J genes are TRBV7-3 and TRBJ2-2, with D possibly matching TRBD2 (5 bases). This CDR3 region has 17 residues. Per germline, CDR1 SGHTA and CDR2 FQGTGA. V was cut by 0 bases and J by 4 bases, with 15 bases left in between. CDR3 DNA: TGTGCCAGCAGCTTAACAACGGCTAGCTTCACCACCGGGGAGCTGTTTTTT. Amino acids: CASSLTTASFTTGELFF.

The V gene is TRBV14, the J gene TRBJ2-1, with D possibly being TRBD1 (5 bases). The germline V and J ends were trimmed by 4 bases and 8 bases, with 15 bases remaining between them. Germline V gives CDR1 SGHDN, CDR2 FVKESK. There are 14 residues in the CDR3. CDR3 protein: CASSLPGNVYEQFF. DNA for the CDR3: TGTGCCAGCAGCCTACCAGGGAATGTCTATGAGCAGTTCTTC.

This clone was counted a single time. The sample contains more than one DNA sequence encoding this CDR3. The genes are TRBV5-1 and TRBJ2-1; 9 bases fit TRBD1. The CDR3 is made up of 15 amino acids. Trimming took 2 bases from V and 3 from J; bases not matched to a gene: 3. Looked up from germline, CDR1 is SGHRS and CDR2 is YFSETQ. CDR3 bases: TGCGCCAGCAGCTTACAGGGGGCGGGCTACAATGAGCAGTTCTTC. The encoded protein is CASSLQGAGYNEQFF.

The chain has TRBV7-6 and TRBJ1-2, with D maybe TRBD1 (6 bases). The V end lost 4 bases, the J end lost 2 bases, and 17 bases lay between the germline ends. The CDR3 has 16 residues. CDR1 is SGHVS and CDR2 is FNYEAQ in the germline V gene. The CDR3 is CASSSTHTGSNYGYTF. In DNA form, the CDR3 reads TGTGCCAGCAGCTCAACCCACACAGGGAGCAACTATGGCTACACCTTC.

This clone has just a few counts. This chain uses TRBV6-5 with TRBJ2-1; D is perhaps TRBD1 or TRBD2 (5 bases each). The CDR3 extends over 14 amino acids. Trimming removed 0 bases at V and 6 bases at J, with 9 bases between. Per the germline V gene, CDR1 is MNHEY and CDR2 is SVGAGI. The CDR3 DNA reads as TGTGCCAGCAGTTACTCGGGACGAATCAATGAGCAGTTCTTC. The encoded protein is CASSYSGRINEQFF.

The rearrangement joins TRBV9 to TRBJ2-2; D is undetermined. V lost 2 bases to trimming and J lost 0 bases, with 8 bases between them. Germline V CDR1 and CDR2: SGDLS, YYNGEE. There are 15 residues in the CDR3. The CDR3 loop reads CASSVTTSNTGELFF. DNA for the CDR3: TGTGCCAGCAGCGTTACAACCTCGAACACCGGGGAGCTGTTTTTT.

The chain joins TRBV7-3 to TRBJ2-6; D remains unclear. The CDR3 is made up of 16 amino acids. The germline CDR1 and CDR2 sequences are SGHTA and FQGTGA. The V gene lost 1 base and the J gene lost 0 bases, with 7 bases spanning the gap. This chain's CDR3 is CASSLMTPSGANVLTF. The CDR3 DNA reads TGTGCCAGCAGCTTAATGACCCCCTCTGGGGCCAACGTCCTGACTTTC. The full variable domain, its missing parts supplied by reference TRBV7-3 and TRBJ2-6, is GAGVSQTPSNKVTEKGKYVELRCDPISGHTALYWYRQSLGQGPEFLIYFQGTGAADDSGLPNDRFFAVRPEGSVSTLKIQRTERGDSAVYLCASSLMTPSGANVLTFGAGSRLTVL.

This chain links TRBV15 with TRBJ2-1; D perhaps matches TRBD1 (6 bases). V was clipped by 0 bases and J by 10 bases, with 13 bases between them. CDR1 and CDR2 from the germline V gene are LNHNV and YYDKDF (reference sequence). This CDR3 is built from 14 residues. CDR3 coding DNA: TGTGCCACCAGCAGAGAAGGCAGGGGAGACGAGCAGTTCTTC. Translation gives CATSREGRGDEQFF. The entire variable domain, with the rest obtained from reference TRBV15 and TRBJ2-1, is as follows: DAMVIQNPRYQVTQFGKPVTLSCSQTLNHNVMYWYQQKSSQAPKLLFHYYDKDFNNEADTPDNFQSRRPNTSFCFLDIRSPGLGDTAMYLCATSREGRGDEQFFGPGTRLTVL.

The CDR3 loop is CSVEGGSRSYNEQFF. CDR3 bases: TGCAGCGTTGAAGGAGGGTCCCGCTCCTACAATGAGCAGTTCTTC. The chain employs TRBV29-1 and TRBJ2-1; D possibly corresponds to TRBD2 (5 bases). The CDR3 runs 15 residues. Trimming took off 1 base at V and 0 bases at J, with 10 bases between the two ends. Germline loops: CDR1 SQVTM, CDR2 ANQGSEA.

V gene TRBV5-1 combines with J gene TRBJ1-1, with 8 bases that match TRBD1. Per germline, CDR1 SGHRS and CDR2 YFSETQ. V gave up 3 bases and J gave up 7 bases; unmatched junction bases: 5. The CDR3 consists of 13 residues. This CDR3 is CASSSGGPGEAFF. The CDR3 DNA is TGCGCCAGCAGCTCAGGGGGCCCGGGTGAAGCTTTCTTT.

The chain is built from TRBV15 and TRBJ1-5; D unresolved. Germline lookup yields CDR1 LNHNV and CDR2 YYDKDF (reference sequence). Between the trimmed V and J ends, which lost 0 bases and 9 bases, there was a span of 12 bases. The CDR3 has 14 amino acids. The CDR3, as DNA: TGTGCCACCAGCAGAGAAGGGCAGCGGAGGCCCCAGCATTTT. It specifies CATSREGQRRPQHF.

This clone was seen a handful of times. V and J are TRBV7-6 and TRBJ1-1; TRBD1 might be the D (5 bases). The V end lost 5 bases, the J end lost 1 base, and 17 bases lay between the germline ends. The CDR3 loop spans 16 amino acids. Germline V CDR1 and CDR2: SGHVS, FNYEAQ. DNA of the CDR3: TGTGCCAGCAGCCCCAACTTAGGGGTCAGGAACACTGAAGCTTTCTTT. It encodes CASSPNLGVRNTEAFF.

This chain connects TRBV10-3 to TRBJ2-1; no clear D. V was cut by 0 bases and J by 4 bases, with 19 bases left in between. Germline assignment: CDR1 ENHRY and CDR2 SYGVKD. The CDR3 extends over 18 amino acids. CDR3: CAISESRDPLAYYNEQFF. Here the CDR3 DNA reads TGTGCCATCAGTGAGTCGCGAGACCCCCTGGCCTATTACAATGAGCAGTTCTTC.

There are a few counts of this clone. The V call is TRBV19, the J call TRBJ2-1, with 8 bases matching TRBD1. J gave up 4 bases and V 0 bases, and 5 bases lay outside the gene matches. CDR3 length: 16 residues. Germline values: CDR1 LNHDA, CDR2 SQIVND (reference sequence). CDR3: CASSIDPRQGYNEQFF. The CDR3 coding sequence is TGTGCCAGTAGTATAGATCCCAGACAGGGGTACAATGAGCAGTTCTTC.

This rearrangement joins TRBV9 to TRBJ2-1; 10 nucleotides agree with TRBD1. The CDR3 is 18 amino acids. J was trimmed by 8 bases and V by 4 bases; bases with no gene match: 18. Germline assignment: CDR1 SGDLS and CDR2 YYNGEE. CDR3 DNA: TGTGCCAGCAGCCTTAGGGCAACACCGGGACAGGGGTCGCATGAGCAGTTCTTC. Translation: CASSLRATPGQGSHEQFF.

This rearrangement joins TRBV11-2 to TRBJ1-1; D ambiguous. V was shortened by 1 base and J by 6 bases, with 9 bases between the two germline ends. The CDR3 has 13 amino acids. CDR1 SGHAT and CDR2 FQNNGV come from the germline V gene. The CDR3 here is CASSLVSTAEAFF. The CDR3 bases are TGTGCCAGCAGCTTAGTCTCTACTGCTGAAGCTTTCTTT.

About this clone: No DNA is shown, since the ends of the CDR3 on it are uncertain; the CDR3 is the one TCRdb lists. The chain couples TRBV1 to TRBJ1-5; the D call TRBD1 from the table was never checked on the DNA. TRBV1 is designated a pseudogene. Inclusive of both ends, the CDR3 amounts to 16 amino acids. The CDR3 sequence: CTSSQDWARGNQPQHF.

The chain is built from TRBV5-8 and TRBJ2-1, with unresolved D. The CDR3 loop spans 16 amino acids. V lost 1 base, J lost 4 bases, and 15 bases lay in between. The germline gives CDR1 SGHTS, CDR2 YDEGEE. As DNA, the CDR3 is TGTGCCAGCAGCTTGAGAGTCCATACGGGTTACAATGAGCAGTTCTTC. Translating it yields CASSLRVHTGYNEQFF. Complete variable domain (other parts from reference TRBV5-8 and TRBJ2-1): EAGVTQSPTHLIKTRGQQATLRCSPISGHTSVYWYQQALGLGLQFLLWYDEGEERNRGNFPPRFSGRQFPNYSSELNVNALELEDSALYLCASSLRVHTGYNEQFFGPGTRLTVL.